These 24 T cell receptor beta chains were sequenced from one sample in a study of human T cells and chemical hapten exposure. The time point: patch test 3, about 24 weeks after DPC sensitization. The sample's treatment: therapeutic diphenylcyclopropenone sensitization with weekly scalp DPC. One entry per CDR3 protein results from TCRdb running MiXCR on the RACE reads. The profile shows about 84,000 distinct CDR3 sequences, 10% to 11% of them singletons. Sample: whole blood, taken in connection with sensitization to the hapten diphenylcyclopropenone (DPC). The source of these receptors is a woman between 50 and 59 years old with alopecia areata. Some clones in this sample may be carry-over from other donors' samples.

This clonotype came up a few times. The rearrangement links TRBV19 to TRBJ1-5, with D perhaps matching TRBD1 (6 bases). Trimming took off 4 bases at V and 5 bases at J, with 9 bases between the two ends. The germline gives CDR1 LNHDA, CDR2 SQIVND (reference sequence). The CDR3 runs to 13 residues. CDR3 region: CASSRGADQPQHF. For the CDR3, the DNA is TGTGCCAGTAGTAGGGGGGCAGATCAGCCCCAGCATTTT.

This clonotype appeared many times. V gene TRBV19 combines with J gene TRBJ2-1; 11 bases are a match to TRBD2. Germline V gene sequence: CDR1 LNHDA, CDR2 SQIVND (reference sequence). The trim removed 3 bases at V and 3 bases at J, leaving 1 base unmatched. The CDR3 has 15 residues. The CDR3 loop is CASSMGLADYNEQFF. In DNA, the CDR3 is TGTGCCAGTAGTATGGGACTAGCGGACTACAATGAGCAGTTCTTC. Looking up the rest from reference TRBV19 and TRBJ2-1 gives the full variable domain: DGGITQSPKYLFRKEGQNVTLSCEQNLNHDAMYWYRQDPGQGLRLIYYSQIVNDFQKGDIAEGYSVSREKKESFPLTVTSAQKNPTAFYLCASSMGLADYNEQFFGPGTRLTVL.

This clonotype was observed many times. The chain carries TRBV14 and TRBJ2-3; the D gene is possibly TRBD2 (5 bases). Trimming shortened V by 1 base and J by 5 bases, and 7 bases separated the two germline ends. CDR3 length: 13 residues. Germline CDR1 and CDR2: SGHDN and FVKESK. CDR3 DNA: TGTGCCAGCAGCCAAGGAGAGGGAGATACGCAGTATTTT. It yields the protein CASSQGEGDTQYF.

This clonotype was recorded a few times. The chain uses TRBV7-3 and TRBJ2-3; 12 bases fit TRBD2. This CDR3 spans 18 amino acids. The V gene end was trimmed by 2 bases and the J gene end by 3 bases; junction bases not matched to a gene: 9. Germline V gives CDR1 SGHTA, CDR2 FQGTGA. CDR3 DNA: TGTGCCAGCAGCTTACAACCACTACTAGCGGGAGGAACAGATACGCAGTATTTT. Amino acids: CASSLQPLLAGGTDTQYF.

The V and J genes are TRBV6-2 or TRBV6-3 and TRBJ2-2; D uncertain. The CDR3 is 13 residues long. Germline V CDR1 and CDR2: MNHEY, SVGEGT. The ends were cut back, 2 bases at V and 8 bases at J, with 9 bases in the middle. The CDR3 region is CASSYALIGELFF. The CDR3 coding sequence is TGTGCCAGCAGTTACGCACTTATTGGGGAGCTGTTTTTT.

This clonotype was picked up a small number of times. This chain connects TRBV10-3 to TRBJ2-7; D is possibly TRBD2 (7 bases). The CDR3 is 12 amino acids. The germline V gene has CDR1 ENHRY and CDR2 SYGVKD. V lost 3 bases and J lost 6, with 9 bases in between. DNA of the CDR3: TGTGCCATCAGTGACGGGGGGCGCGAGCAGTACTTC. Protein: CAISDGGREQYF.

This clonotype was counted at least ten times. This rearrangement joins TRBV3-1 to TRBJ2-7, with 7 nucleotides matching TRBD2. This CDR3 is 15 amino acids long. Germline V gene data show CDR1 as LGHDT and CDR2 as YNNKEL (reference sequence). V shed 0 bases and J 2 bases; nucleotides not matched to a gene: 4. The CDR3 DNA sequence: TGTGCCAGCAGCCAAGAAGGACTAGGGGCCTACGAGCAGTACTTC. It specifies CASSQEGLGAYEQYF.

The sample holds many counts of this clonotype. The V and J genes are TRBV25-1 and TRBJ2-1; 9 bases fit TRBD1. The V gene's germline CDR1 is MGHDK and CDR2 SYGVNS. Germline trimming cut 6 bases from V and 4 bases from J; bases unmatched to any gene: 10. This CDR3 spans 16 amino acids. The CDR3, as DNA: TGTGCCAGCAGCAAAGTAGGGGGACAGGGTTACAATGAGCAGTTCTTC. As protein: CASSKVGGQGYNEQFF.

The chain has TRBV7-6 and TRBJ2-2; D is possibly TRBD1 (5 bases). The germline V gene has CDR1 SGHVS and CDR2 FNYEAQ. The CDR3 is made up of 15 amino acids. V lost 5 bases and J lost 3, with 13 bases in between. The CDR3 region has the DNA TGTGCCAGCAGCGTGCAGGGTCCCGACACCGGGGAGCTGTTTTTT. Amino acids: CASSVQGPDTGELFF.

This clonotype was observed many times. The chain couples TRBV29-1 to TRBJ1-1; 7 positions match TRBD1. With 5 bases clipped from V and 2 bases from J, the junction kept 5 bases outside the gene matches. The CDR3 loop spans 13 amino acids. The germline V gene has CDR1 SQVTM and CDR2 ANQGSEA. CDR3 bases: TGCAGCGTTTACGGGACAGTCAACACTGAAGCTTTCTTT. Translation gives CSVYGTVNTEAFF.

CDR3 coding DNA: TGTGCCAGTAGTATTCGGGGCGGGGAGCTGTTTTTT. The encoded protein is CASSIRGGELFF. J is TRBJ2-2 and V is TRBV19; D possibly corresponds to TRBD2 (5 bases). Germline CDR1 LNHDA, CDR2 SQIVND (reference sequence). The V and J ends lost 3 bases and 7 bases respectively, with 6 bases between them. CDR3 length: 12 residues. The full variable domain, rest sourced from reference TRBV19 and TRBJ2-2, is DGGITQSPKYLFRKEGQNVTLSCEQNLNHDAMYWYRQDPGQGLRLIYYSQIVNDFQKGDIAEGYSVSREKKESFPLTVTSAQKNPTAFYLCASSIRGGELFFGEGSRLTVL.

V and J are TRBV29-1 and TRBJ2-4; TRBD1 matches at 9 bases. After removal of 7 bases from V and 7 bases from J, the junction contained 8 bases not matched to a gene. The CDR3 contains 13 residues. CDR1 and CDR2 from the germline V gene are SQVTM and ANQGSEA. CDR3 coding DNA: TGCAGCGGTAGTCGACAGGGGGTGAACATTCAGTACTTC. Amino acid sequence: CSGSRQGVNIQYF.

This clonotype was seen at least ten times. This chain links TRBV4-3 with TRBJ2-5; perhaps TRBD2 as D (5 bases). Trimming cost V 3 bases and J 5 bases, with 7 bases left between them. The CDR3 is 12 amino acids. Germline V gives CDR1 LGHNA, CDR2 YSLEER. The CDR3 region is CASSQGGETQYF. CDR3 sequence (DNA): TGCGCCAGCAGCCAGGGCGGGGAGACCCAGTACTTC.

The gene calls are TRBV18 and TRBJ2-2; TRBD2 matches 10 bases. Unmatched junction bases numbered 2, after V lost 2 bases and J lost 2 bases. Germline V gene lookup returns CDR1 KGHSH and CDR2 LQKENI. The CDR3 is 16 amino acids. The CDR3 sequence: CASSPGLAENTGELFF. DNA of the CDR3: TGTGCCAGCTCACCAGGACTAGCGGAAAACACCGGGGAGCTGTTTTTT.

This sequence joins TRBV5-1 and TRBJ1-2; D may be TRBD1 (5 bases). Germline V gene data show CDR1 as SGHRS and CDR2 as YFSETQ. V was clipped by 0 bases and J by 5 bases, with 14 bases between them. There are 15 residues in the CDR3. The CDR3 DNA follows: TGCGCCAGCAGCTTGGGCCGAGCAGGGACTTATGGCTACACCTTC. The encoded protein is CASSLGRAGTYGYTF.

This clonotype has only a few counts. V is TRBV12-3 or TRBV12-4 and J is TRBJ2-7, with a tentative D call TRBD2 (5 bases). V lost 1 base, J lost 8 bases, and 9 bases lay in between. This CDR3 has 12 residues. CDR3: CASSLGESKQYF. CDR3 bases: TGTGCCAGCAGTTTAGGGGAGAGTAAGCAGTACTTC.

This chain connects TRBV20-1 to TRBJ1-1, with a weak D call TRBD1 (6 bases). The CDR3 covers 14 residues. The germline V gene has CDR1 DFQATT and CDR2 SNEGSKA (reference sequence). The germline V and J ends were trimmed by 0 bases and 7 bases, with 15 bases remaining between them. The DNA for the CDR3 is TGCAGTGCTAGAGATCAGCAGGGGCTACTTGAAGCTTTCTTT. Its protein product is CSARDQQGLLEAFF.

About this clonotype: This sequence may be a read error, since a much larger clone differs from it by one base. V usage is TRBV28 and J usage is TRBJ1-5; D remains unclear. Germline loops: CDR1 MDHEN, CDR2 SYDVKM. The CDR3 extends over 11 amino acids. CDR3: CVSSLNQPQHF. In DNA, the CDR3 is TGTGTCAGCAGTTTAAATCAGCCCCAGCATTTT.

This clonotype was found many times. The chain carries TRBV2 and TRBJ2-6; TRBD2 matches at 8 bases. The junction had 5 bases not matched to a gene; V was cut back by 1 base and J by 0 bases. CDR3 length: 18 residues. Germline V gives CDR1 SNHLY, CDR2 FYNNEI. The CDR3 nucleotides read TGTGCCAGCAGTGAAGGGCTAGCGGGCTCCTCTGGGGCCAACGTCCTGACTTTC. Translation gives CASSEGLAGSSGANVLTF.

The chain employs TRBV7-2 and TRBJ2-7; D gene uncertain. Germline V gene lookup returns CDR1 SGHTA and CDR2 FQGNSA. This CDR3 has 14 amino acids. Trimming took 4 bases from V and 3 from J, leaving 13 bases between them. The CDR3, as DNA: TGTGCCAGCAGCTCGACCGGTTCCTTCTACGAGCAGTACTTC. Translation gives CASSSTGSFYEQYF.

There are a few counts of this clonotype. The rearrangement uses TRBV5-5 and TRBJ2-1; D not certain. Per the germline V gene, CDR1 is SGHKS and CDR2 is YYEKEE (reference sequence). CDR3 length equals 12 residues. Trimming shortened V by 0 bases and J by 12 bases, and 10 bases separated the two germline ends. The CDR3 nucleotides read TGTGCCAGCAGCTTGGAGGGTCGATGGCAGTTCTTC. This sequence encodes CASSLEGRWQFF.

Notes on this clonotype: This may come from a read error, since a much larger clone is one base off. The chain recombines TRBV6-6 with TRBJ2-7; D uncertain. V shed 8 bases and J shed 1 base, with 12 bases lying between them. This CDR3 comprises 13 residues. Germline V gene lookup returns CDR1 MNHNY and CDR2 SVGAGI (reference sequence). CDR3 residues: CASPRAESYEQYF. The CDR3 DNA sequence: TGTGCCAGCCCCCGCGCAGAATCCTACGAGCAGTACTTC.

Only a few counts were recorded for this clonotype. V is TRBV20-1 and J is TRBJ2-1; 8 bases agree with TRBD2. The germline V gene encodes CDR1 DFQATT and CDR2 SNEGSKA (reference sequence). The CDR3 loop spans 13 amino acids. With 3 bases clipped from V and 7 bases from J, the junction kept 5 bases outside the gene matches. This chain's CDR3 is CSARLAGWNEQFF. CDR3 coding DNA: TGCAGTGCTAGGTTAGCGGGATGGAATGAGCAGTTCTTC.

The chain combines TRBV5-1 with TRBJ1-1, with no clear D. The V end was cut by 1 base, the J end by 4 bases, with 14 bases between. Germline values: CDR1 SGHRS, CDR2 YFSETQ. This CDR3 has 15 amino acids. The CDR3 sequence: CASSLSGGVGTEAFF. The CDR3 DNA is TGCGCCAGCAGCTTGTCTGGCGGGGTCGGCACTGAAGCTTTCTTT.